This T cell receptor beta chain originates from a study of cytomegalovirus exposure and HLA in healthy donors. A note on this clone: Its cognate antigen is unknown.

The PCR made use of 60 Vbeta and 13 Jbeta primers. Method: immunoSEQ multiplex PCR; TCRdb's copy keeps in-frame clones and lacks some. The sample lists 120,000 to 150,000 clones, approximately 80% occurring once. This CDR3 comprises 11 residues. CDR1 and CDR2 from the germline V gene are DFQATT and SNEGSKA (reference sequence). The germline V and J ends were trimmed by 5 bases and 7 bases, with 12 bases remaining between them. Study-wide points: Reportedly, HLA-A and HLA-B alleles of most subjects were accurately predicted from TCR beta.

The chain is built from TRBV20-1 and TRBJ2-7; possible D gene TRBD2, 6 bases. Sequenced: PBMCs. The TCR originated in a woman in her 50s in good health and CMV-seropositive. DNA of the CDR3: TGCAGTGCTGATACCGGGACTGAGCAGTACTTC. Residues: CSADTGTEQYF.